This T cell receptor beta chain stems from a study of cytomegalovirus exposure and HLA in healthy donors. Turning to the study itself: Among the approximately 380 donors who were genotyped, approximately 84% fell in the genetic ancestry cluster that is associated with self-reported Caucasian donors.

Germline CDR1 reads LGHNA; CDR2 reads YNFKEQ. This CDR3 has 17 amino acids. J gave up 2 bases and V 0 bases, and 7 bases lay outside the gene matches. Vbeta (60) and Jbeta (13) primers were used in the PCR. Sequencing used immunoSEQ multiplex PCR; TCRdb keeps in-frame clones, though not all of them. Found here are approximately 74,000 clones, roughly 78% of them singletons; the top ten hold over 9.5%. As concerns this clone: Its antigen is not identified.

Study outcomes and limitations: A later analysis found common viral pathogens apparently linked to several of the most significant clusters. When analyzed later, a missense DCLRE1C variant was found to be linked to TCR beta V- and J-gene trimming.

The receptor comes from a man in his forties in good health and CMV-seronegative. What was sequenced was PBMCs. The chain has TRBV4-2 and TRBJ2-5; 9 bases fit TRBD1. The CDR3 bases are TGTGCCAGCAGCCAAGACGGGACAGGGCTGCGACAAGAGACCCAGTACTTC. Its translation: CASSQDGTGLRQETQYF.